Shown below are 22 T cell receptor beta chains from a single sample sequenced in a study of CD8+ T cells in alopecia areata. Investigators isolated RNA and reverse transcribed it into cDNA to act as the sequencing template. The assay was immunoSEQ multiplex PCR, and TCRdb's table has in-frame clones only and misses some. The sample has around 19,000 clones, just under 60% seen once. Treatment denoted: oral pan-JAK inhibitor, 5-10 mg twice daily. Lesional scalp punch biopsies and peripheral blood came from alopecia areata patients. This material consisted of skin, taken at week 4, from a patient treated with tofacitinib. These receptors originate from a human donor with alopecia areata.

V is TRBV7-2 and J is TRBJ2-1, with D perhaps given as TRBD1 or TRBD2 (6 bases each). CDR3 length: 16 amino acids. Germline V gives CDR1 SGHTA, CDR2 FQGNSA. V dropped 2 bases and J dropped 7 bases, with 18 bases sitting between them. This chain's CDR3 is CASSLSSRGDWNEQFF. The CDR3 DNA follows: TGTGCCAGCAGCTTAAGCTCTAGGGGGGATTGGAATGAGCAGTTCTTC.

This clone has only a few counts. V gene TRBV7-2 combines with J gene TRBJ2-1; 7 nucleotides match TRBD2. J lost 8 bases, V lost 6 bases, and 4 bases had no gene match. CDR3 size: 12 residues. Germline CDR1 reads SGHTA; CDR2 reads FQGNSA. This chain's CDR3 is CASREAGYEQFF. As DNA, the CDR3 is TGTGCCAGCAGGGAAGCGGGGTATGAGCAGTTCTTC.

The chain carries TRBV5-8 and TRBJ1-6; TRBD1 matches 12 bases. The CDR3 runs to 15 residues. V was pared by 3 bases and J by 11 bases, with 6 bases of the junction left unmatched. Germline assignment: CDR1 SGHTS and CDR2 YDEGEE. CDR3 coding DNA: TGTGCCAGCAGCTGGGGACAGGGGGCGCATACACCCCTCCACTTT. It codes for CASSWGQGAHTPLHF.

This clone occurred a few times. V is TRBV10-2 and J is TRBJ1-5; D is perhaps TRBD1 (5 bases). This CDR3 spans 14 amino acids. Trimming left V 3 bases short and J 11 bases short, with 17 bases between. Germline V CDR1 and CDR2: WSHSY, SAAADI. Written as DNA, the CDR3 is TGCGCCAGCAGTGAAGACAGTTTCAAAGGGGCCCAGCATTTT. It specifies CASSEDSFKGAQHF.

By share of the sample, this clone is medium-sized (0.01 to 0.1%). The chain links TRBV4-1 to TRBJ2-7; D unclear. Looked up from germline, CDR1 is MGHRA and CDR2 is YSYEKL. This CDR3 has 14 amino acids. The germline V and J ends were trimmed by 0 bases and 3 bases, with 9 bases remaining between them. This CDR3 is CASSQDGGLYEQYF. In DNA, the CDR3 is TGCGCCAGCAGCCAAGATGGCGGCCTCTACGAGCAGTACTTC.

The CDR3: CASSEMWAGELFF. CDR3 nucleotide sequence: TGTGCCAGCAGTGAAATGTGGGCCGGGGAGCTGTTTTTT. This rearrangement joins TRBV2 to TRBJ2-2; unclear D gene. Germline V CDR1 and CDR2: SNHLY, FYNNEI. This CDR3 is built from 13 residues. V was shortened by 2 bases and J by 6 bases, with 7 bases between the two germline ends.

The V gene is TRBV9, the J gene TRBJ2-3; 9 bases map to TRBD2. V lost 0 bases, J lost 5 bases, and 10 bases stayed unmatched. The germline V gene has CDR1 SGDLS and CDR2 YYNGEE. The CDR3 has 17 residues. CDR3 loop: CASSVEGTAGGRDTQYF. The CDR3 coding sequence is TGTGCCAGCAGCGTAGAGGGAACGGCGGGGGGGAGAGATACGCAGTATTTT.

V is TRBV4-3 and J is TRBJ2-3; 11 nucleotides align to TRBD2. CDR3 length: 15 residues. Losses at the gene ends were 1 base for V and 4 bases for J; bases not matched to a gene: 1. Germline-derived CDR1 and CDR2 are LGHNA and YSLEER. Written as DNA, the CDR3 is TGCGCCAGCAGCCAAGCGACTAGCGGGGCAGATACGCAGTATTTT. Translated: CASSQATSGADTQYF.

V gene TRBV27 combines with J gene TRBJ1-2, with a possible D match to TRBD1 (5 bases). The germline CDR1 and CDR2 sequences are MNHEY and SMNVEV (reference sequence). The CDR3 extends over 14 amino acids. The ends were cut back, 2 bases at V and 4 bases at J, with 11 bases in the middle. The CDR3 nucleotides read TGTGCCAGCAGTTTACGTTCAGGGACCTATGGCTACACCTTC. Its translation: CASSLRSGTYGYTF.

The chain couples TRBV7-2 to TRBJ1-5; 7 bases are a match to TRBD1. Germline V gene sequence: CDR1 SGHTA, CDR2 FQGNSA. This CDR3 is built from 13 residues. Germline trimming cut 4 bases from V and 4 bases from J; bases unmatched to any gene: 1. In nucleotides, the CDR3 is TGTGCCAGCAGCTCACAGGGGAATCAGCCCCAGCATTTT. It is translated as CASSSQGNQPQHF.

The V and J genes are TRBV5-1 and TRBJ2-7; 10 nucleotides agree with TRBD1. V lost 6 bases, J lost 6 bases, and 9 bases stayed unmatched. The CDR3 extends over 14 amino acids. Germline values: CDR1 SGHRS, CDR2 YFSETQ. CDR3 nucleotides: TGCGCCAGCACCAACCGGGACAGGGGAGCCGAGCAGTACTTC. Amino acids: CASTNRDRGAEQYF.

The chain combines TRBV7-2 with TRBJ2-7; tentative D call: TRBD2 (6 bases). The V gene lost 5 bases and the J gene lost 4 bases, with 18 bases spanning the gap. Germline-derived CDR1 and CDR2 are SGHTA and FQGNSA. There are 15 residues in the CDR3. In DNA form, the CDR3 reads TGTGCCAGCAGCCTCACAGGCGGCGGGGATTACGAGCAGTACTTC. Translating gives CASSLTGGGDYEQYF. Together with reference TRBV7-2 and TRBJ2-7, the CDR3 gives the full variable domain: GAGVSQSPSNKVTEKGKDVELRCDPISGHTALYWYRQSLGQGLEFLIYFQGNSAPDKSGLPSDRFSAERTGGSVSTLTIQRTQQEDSAVYLCASSLTGGGDYEQYFGPGTRLTVT.

The chain joins TRBV28 to TRBJ1-1, with D unclear. The V gene's germline CDR1 is MDHEN and CDR2 SYDVKM. V was shortened by 3 bases and J by 0 bases, with 11 bases between the two germline ends. The CDR3 spans 15 residues. CDR3 sequence reads: CASSFQRNMNTEAFF. Written as DNA, the CDR3 is TGTGCCAGCAGTTTCCAGAGAAACATGAACACTGAAGCTTTCTTT.

This chain links TRBV18 with TRBJ2-7; D call uncertain. The CDR3 is 14 amino acids. V was clipped by 3 bases and J by 0 bases, with 9 bases between them. Germline V lookup: CDR1 KGHSH, CDR2 LQKENI. The CDR3 spells CASSPRADSYEQYF. The CDR3 nucleotides read TGTGCCAGCTCACCTAGGGCCGACTCCTACGAGCAGTACTTC.

The chain has TRBV11-2 and TRBJ1-4; D is unresolved. The ends were cut back, 5 bases at V and 5 bases at J, with 12 bases in the middle. Germline CDR1 and CDR2: SGHAT and FQNNGV. The CDR3 sequence is 14 residues long. CDR3 coding DNA: TGTGCCAGCAGCACCAGGATTTCGAATGAAAAACTGTTTTTT. It translates to CASSTRISNEKLFF.

The chain employs TRBV25-1 and TRBJ2-1, with D unresolved. Germline lookup yields CDR1 MGHDK and CDR2 SYGVNS. V dropped 4 bases and J dropped 15 bases, with 13 bases sitting between them. The CDR3 has 11 residues. The CDR3 DNA follows: TGTGCCAGCAGTGGCGACACGCCTCGGTTCTTC. Residues: CASSGDTPRFF.

The rearrangement joins TRBV5-1 to TRBJ2-5; D is possibly TRBD1 (6 bases). Trimming pared 0 bases from V and 4 bases from J, leaving 13 bases between. The germline V gene encodes CDR1 SGHRS and CDR2 YFSETQ. The CDR3 totals 15 residues. The CDR3 sequence is CASSLALDRTETQYF. As DNA, the CDR3 is TGCGCCAGCAGCTTGGCCCTCGACAGGACAGAGACCCAGTACTTC.

This clone was seen only a few times. The V call is TRBV28, the J call TRBJ2-1; TRBD2 agrees at 7 bases. The junction had 2 bases not matched to a gene; V was cut back by 6 bases and J by 9 bases. CDR3 length: 11 amino acids. In germline, CDR1 is MDHEN, CDR2 SYDVKM. CDR3 in amino acids: CASRAGIEQFF. CDR3 coding DNA: TGTGCCAGCAGAGCGGGGATTGAGCAGTTCTTC.

The CDR3 sequence: CASSTGTGPADTQYF. DNA of the CDR3: TGTGCCAGCAGTACCGGGACAGGGCCCGCAGATACGCAGTATTTT. V is TRBV5-4 and J is TRBJ2-3; 9 nucleotides align to TRBD1. The CDR3 is 15 amino acids. With 5 bases clipped from V and 4 bases from J, the junction kept 8 bases outside the gene matches. The germline gives CDR1 SGHNT, CDR2 YYREEE (reference sequence). The whole variable domain, remainder taken from reference TRBV5-4 and TRBJ2-3, is ETGVTQSPTHLIKTRGQQVTLRCSSQSGHNTVSWYQQALGQGPQFIFQYYREEENGRGNFPPRFSGLQFPNYSSELNVNALELDDSALYLCASSTGTGPADTQYFGPGTRLTVL.

This clone was seen more than once but under ten times. The chain recombines TRBV5-1 with TRBJ1-4; 7 positions agree with TRBD1. V shed 1 base, J shed 0 bases, and the junction held 9 bases outside the gene matches. The CDR3 spans 18 residues. Germline CDR1 is SGHRS and CDR2 is YFSETQ. In nucleotides, the CDR3 is TGCGCCAGCAGCTTGTACGGGGACAGTCATGCAACTAATGAAAAACTGTTTTTT. Its translation is CASSLYGDSHATNEKLFF.

The V call is TRBV7-2, the J call TRBJ1-1; D is undetermined. The CDR3 covers 14 residues. Germline V gene data show CDR1 as SGHTA and CDR2 as FQGNSA. V lost 5 bases to trimming and J lost 2 bases, with 12 bases between them. As DNA, the CDR3 is TGTGCCAGCAGCCTCATGGCAATCAACACTGAAGCTTTCTTT. Encoded protein: CASSLMAINTEAFF.

The rearrangement joins TRBV6-6 to TRBJ1-5; D unclear. With 6 bases removed from V and 3 bases from J, the gap between germline ends came to 12 bases. CDR1 MNHNY and CDR2 SVGAGI come from the germline V gene (reference sequence). The CDR3 loop spans 14 amino acids. Here the CDR3 reads CASRGPGVNQPQHF. CDR3 nucleotide sequence: TGTGCCAGCAGGGGTCCTGGGGTCAATCAGCCCCAGCATTTT.